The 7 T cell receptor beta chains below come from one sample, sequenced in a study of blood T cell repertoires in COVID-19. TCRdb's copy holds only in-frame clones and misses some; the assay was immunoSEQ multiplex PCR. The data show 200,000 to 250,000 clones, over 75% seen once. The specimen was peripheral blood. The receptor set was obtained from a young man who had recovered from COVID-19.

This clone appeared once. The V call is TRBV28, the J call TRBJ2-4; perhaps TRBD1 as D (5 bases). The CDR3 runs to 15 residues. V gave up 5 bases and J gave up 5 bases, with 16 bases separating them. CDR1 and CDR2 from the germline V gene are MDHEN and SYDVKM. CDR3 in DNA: TGTGCCAGCAGTGCCCTCGGGCAGGGTGAAAACATTCAGTACTTC. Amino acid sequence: CASSALGQGENIQYF.

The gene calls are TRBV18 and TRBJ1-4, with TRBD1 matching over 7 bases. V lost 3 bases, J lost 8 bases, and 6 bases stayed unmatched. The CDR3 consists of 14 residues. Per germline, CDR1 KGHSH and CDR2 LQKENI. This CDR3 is CASSPGGGEEKLFF. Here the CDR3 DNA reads TGTGCCAGCTCACCCGGAGGGGGCGAGGAAAAACTGTTTTTT.

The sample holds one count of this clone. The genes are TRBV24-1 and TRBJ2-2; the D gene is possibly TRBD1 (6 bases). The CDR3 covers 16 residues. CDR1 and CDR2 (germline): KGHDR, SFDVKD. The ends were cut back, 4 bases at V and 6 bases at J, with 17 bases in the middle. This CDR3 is CATSDDVDRAPGELFF. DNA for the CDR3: TGTGCCACCAGTGACGACGTGGACAGAGCACCCGGGGAGCTGTTTTTT.

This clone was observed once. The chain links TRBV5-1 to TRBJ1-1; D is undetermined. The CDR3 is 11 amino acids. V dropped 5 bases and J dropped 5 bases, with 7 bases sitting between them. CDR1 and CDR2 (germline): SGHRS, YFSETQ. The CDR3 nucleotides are TGCGCCAGCAGGTCGGGGACTGAAGCTTTCTTT. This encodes CASRSGTEAFF.

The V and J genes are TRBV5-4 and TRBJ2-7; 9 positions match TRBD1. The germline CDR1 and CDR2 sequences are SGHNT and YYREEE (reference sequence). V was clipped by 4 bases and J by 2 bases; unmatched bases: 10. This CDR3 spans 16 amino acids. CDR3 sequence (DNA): TGTGCCAGCAGCCCTAGAGGGACAGGGATACCCTACGAGCAGTACTTC. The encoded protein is CASSPRGTGIPYEQYF. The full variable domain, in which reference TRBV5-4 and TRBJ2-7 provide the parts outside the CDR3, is ETGVTQSPTHLIKTRGQQVTLRCSSQSGHNTVSWYQQALGQGPQFIFQYYREEENGRGNFPPRFSGLQFPNYSSELNVNALELDDSALYLCASSPRGTGIPYEQYFGPGTRLTVT.

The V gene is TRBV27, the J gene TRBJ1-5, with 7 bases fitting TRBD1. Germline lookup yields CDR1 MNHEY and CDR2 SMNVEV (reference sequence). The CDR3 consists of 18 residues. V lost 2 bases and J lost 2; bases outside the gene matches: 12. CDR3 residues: CASSLSGPTGLGNQPQHF. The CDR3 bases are TGTGCCAGCAGTTTAAGCGGGCCGACAGGGCTTGGCAATCAGCCCCAGCATTTT.

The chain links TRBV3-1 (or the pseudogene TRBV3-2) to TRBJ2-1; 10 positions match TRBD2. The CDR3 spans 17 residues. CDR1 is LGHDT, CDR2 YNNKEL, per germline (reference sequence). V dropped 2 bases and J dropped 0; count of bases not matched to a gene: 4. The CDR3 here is CASSQTRLAGSYNEQFF. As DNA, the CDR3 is TGTGCCAGCAGCCAAACGCGACTAGCGGGCTCCTACAATGAGCAGTTCTTC.